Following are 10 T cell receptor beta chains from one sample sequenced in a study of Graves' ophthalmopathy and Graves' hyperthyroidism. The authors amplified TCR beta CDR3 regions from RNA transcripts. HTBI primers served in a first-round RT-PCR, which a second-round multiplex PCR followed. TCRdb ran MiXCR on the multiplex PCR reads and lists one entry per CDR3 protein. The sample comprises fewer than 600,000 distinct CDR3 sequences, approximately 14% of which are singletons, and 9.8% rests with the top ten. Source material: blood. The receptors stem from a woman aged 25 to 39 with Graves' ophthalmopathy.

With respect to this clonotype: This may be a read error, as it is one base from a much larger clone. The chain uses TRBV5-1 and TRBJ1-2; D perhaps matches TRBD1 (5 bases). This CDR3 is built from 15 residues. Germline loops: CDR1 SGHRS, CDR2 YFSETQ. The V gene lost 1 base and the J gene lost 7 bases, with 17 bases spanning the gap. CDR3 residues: CASSLYWGRDCGYTF. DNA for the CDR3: TGCGCCAGCAGCTTGTACTGGGGCAGGGATTGTGGCTACACCTTC. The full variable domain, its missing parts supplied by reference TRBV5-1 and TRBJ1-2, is KAGVTQTPRYLIKTRGQQVTLSCSPISGHRSVSWYQQTPGQGLQFLFEYFSETQRNKGNFPGRFSGRQFSNSRSEMNVSTLELGDSALYLCASSLYWGRDCGYTFGSGTRLTVV.

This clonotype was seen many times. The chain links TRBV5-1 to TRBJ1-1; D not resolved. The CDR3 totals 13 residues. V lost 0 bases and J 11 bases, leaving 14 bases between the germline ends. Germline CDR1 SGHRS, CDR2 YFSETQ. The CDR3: CASSLDQEVGAFF. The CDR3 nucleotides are TGCGCCAGCAGCTTGGATCAGGAGGTCGGTGCTTTCTTT.

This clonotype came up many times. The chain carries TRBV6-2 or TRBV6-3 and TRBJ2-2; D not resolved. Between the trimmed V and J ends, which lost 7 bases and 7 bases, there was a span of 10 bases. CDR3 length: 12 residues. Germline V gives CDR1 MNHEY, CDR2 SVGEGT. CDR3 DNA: TGTGCCAGCACCCCTACGAGCGGGGAGCTGTTTTTT. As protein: CASTPTSGELFF.

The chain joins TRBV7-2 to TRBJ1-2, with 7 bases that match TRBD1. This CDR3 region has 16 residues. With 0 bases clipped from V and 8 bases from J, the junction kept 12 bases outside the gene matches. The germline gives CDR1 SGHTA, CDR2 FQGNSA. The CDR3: CASSLAWQGGTGGYTF. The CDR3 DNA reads TGTGCCAGCAGCTTAGCGTGGCAGGGGGGGACGGGAGGCTACACCTTC.

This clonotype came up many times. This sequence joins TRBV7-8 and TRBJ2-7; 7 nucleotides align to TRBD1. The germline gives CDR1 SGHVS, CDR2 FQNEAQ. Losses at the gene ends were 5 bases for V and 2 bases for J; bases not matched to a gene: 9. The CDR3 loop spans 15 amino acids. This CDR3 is CASSPKQGKTYEQYF. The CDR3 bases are TGTGCCAGCAGCCCAAAACAGGGGAAGACCTACGAGCAGTACTTC.

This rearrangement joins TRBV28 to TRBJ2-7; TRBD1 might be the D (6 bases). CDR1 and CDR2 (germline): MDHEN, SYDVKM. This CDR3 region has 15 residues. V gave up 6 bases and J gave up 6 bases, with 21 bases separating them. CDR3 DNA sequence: TGTGCCAGCAGGCCTCGGACAGAGCTACACGGCGAGCAGTACTTC. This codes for CASRPRTELHGEQYF.

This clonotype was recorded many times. CDR3 protein: CATGGSDTGELFF. The CDR3 DNA reads as TGTGCCACCGGGGGGTCTGACACCGGGGAGCTGTTTTTT. The V call is TRBV24-1, the J call TRBJ2-2, with a weak D call TRBD2 (6 bases). CDR1 is KGHDR, CDR2 SFDVKD, per germline. The CDR3 has 13 residues. The germline V and J ends were trimmed by 9 bases and 3 bases, with 10 bases remaining between them.

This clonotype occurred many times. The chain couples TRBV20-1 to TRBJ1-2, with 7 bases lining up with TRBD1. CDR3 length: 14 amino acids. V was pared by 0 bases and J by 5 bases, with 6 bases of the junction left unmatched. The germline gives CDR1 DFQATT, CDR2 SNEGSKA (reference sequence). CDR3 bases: TGCAGTGCTAGAGATCGACAGGGCTGGTATGGCTACACCTTC. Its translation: CSARDRQGWYGYTF.

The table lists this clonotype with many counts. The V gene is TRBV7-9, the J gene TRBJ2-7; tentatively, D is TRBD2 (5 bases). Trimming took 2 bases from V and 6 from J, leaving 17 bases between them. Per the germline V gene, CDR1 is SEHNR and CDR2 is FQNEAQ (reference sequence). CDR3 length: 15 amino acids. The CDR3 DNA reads TGTGCCAGCAGCTTAAAATTACTGGGCGAGGGCGAGCAGTACTTC. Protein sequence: CASSLKLLGEGEQYF. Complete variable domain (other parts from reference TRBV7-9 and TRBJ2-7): DTGVSQNPRHKITKRGQNVTFRCDPISEHNRLYWYRQTLGQGPEFLTYFQNEAQLEKSRLLSDRFSAERPKGSFSTLEIQRTEQGDSAMYLCASSLKLLGEGEQYFGPGTRLTVT.

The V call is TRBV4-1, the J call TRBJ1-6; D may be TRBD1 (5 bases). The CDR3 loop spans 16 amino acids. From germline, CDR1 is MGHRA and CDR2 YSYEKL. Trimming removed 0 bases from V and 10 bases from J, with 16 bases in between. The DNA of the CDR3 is TGCGCCAGCAGCCAAGAATCGGGGGGGTGGCAGTCACCCCTCCACTTT. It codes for CASSQESGGWQSPLHF.